The 8 T cell receptor beta chains listed next were all sequenced from one sample in a study of blood T cell repertoires in COVID-19. Assay: immunoSEQ multiplex PCR; the TCRdb copy retains only in-frame clones and omits some. The table has some 300,000 clones, 80% to 90% seen once. Sequencing was done on a sample of peripheral blood. The receptors come from a woman aged 45-65 years with COVID-19, enrolled during active disease.

This chain uses TRBV10-3 with TRBJ2-5; a weak D match, TRBD1 (6 bases). The CDR3 consists of 14 residues. Looked up from germline, CDR1 is ENHRY and CDR2 is SYGVKD. V dropped 5 bases and J dropped 0 bases, with 10 bases sitting between them. The CDR3 nucleotides read TGTGCCATCAGTCCTGACAGGAACCAAGAGACCCAGTACTTC. This translates into CAISPDRNQETQYF.

Turning to this clone: An end of the junction differs from the germline gene, which may be a read error. J is TRBJ2-3 and V is TRBV2; 10 bases line up with TRBD2. There are 14 residues in the CDR3. CDR1 and CDR2 from the germline V gene are SNHLY and FYNNEI. Here the CDR3 reads CASREAGGPATQYF. For the CDR3, the DNA is TGTGCCAGCAGAGAAGCGGGAGGGCCCGCTACGCAGTATTTT.

The gene calls are TRBV19 and TRBJ2-1; D may be TRBD2 (6 bases). CDR1 is LNHDA and CDR2 is SQIVND in the germline V gene (reference sequence). Trimming left V 0 bases short and J 6 bases short, with 18 bases between. The CDR3 has 17 residues. The CDR3 protein is CASSIDYQRAVRNEQFF. The CDR3 DNA reads as TGTGCCAGTAGTATAGATTACCAGCGGGCAGTTCGCAATGAGCAGTTCTTC. Full variable domain (rest looked up from reference TRBV19 and TRBJ2-1): DGGITQSPKYLFRKEGQNVTLSCEQNLNHDAMYWYRQDPGQGLRLIYYSQIVNDFQKGDIAEGYSVSREKKESFPLTVTSAQKNPTAFYLCASSIDYQRAVRNEQFFGPGTRLTVL.

This sequence joins TRBV4-1 and TRBJ2-7, with 8 bases aligning to TRBD1. The CDR3 spans 12 residues. Germline CDR1 and CDR2: MGHRA and YSYEKL. The trim removed 6 bases at V and 3 bases at J, leaving 1 base unmatched. The CDR3 region is CASRDRDYEQYF. CDR3 coding DNA: TGCGCCAGCAGGGACAGGGACTACGAGCAGTACTTC.

The gene calls are TRBV6-2 or TRBV6-3 and TRBJ1-4; TRBD1 matches at 7 bases. The CDR3 is 15 residues long. The J segment lost 0 bases and the V segment lost 6 bases, leaving 4 bases of the junction unmatched. The V gene's germline CDR1 is MNHEY and CDR2 SVGEGT. CDR3 sequence reads: CASRPGTATNEKLFF. The DNA for the CDR3 is TGTGCCAGCAGACCTGGGACAGCAACTAATGAAAAACTGTTTTTT.

As concerns this clone: At one end, the junction sequence differs from germline, possibly due to a read error. The gene calls are TRBV19 and TRBJ1-2; possibly TRBD1 for D (6 bases). Germline V gives CDR1 LNHDA, CDR2 SQIVND (reference sequence). The CDR3 covers 14 residues. The CDR3 DNA is TGTGCCAGTAGTTCGCAGGGGCGCCTCTATCGCTACACCTTC. The encoded protein is CASSSQGRLYRYTF.

The J gene is TRBJ2-1, the V gene TRBV13; D is perhaps TRBD2 (5 bases). V shed 5 bases and J shed 7 bases, with 9 bases lying between them. The CDR3 consists of 12 residues. Germline V gene sequence: CDR1 PRHDT, CDR2 FYEKMQ (reference sequence). The CDR3 region has the DNA TGTGCCAGCAGCCCCTCGGGGAATGAGCAGTTCTTC. Amino acids: CASSPSGNEQFF.

This chain joins TRBV7-2 and TRBJ2-3; 7 bases fit TRBD2. Germline trimming cut 5 bases from V and 0 bases from J; bases unmatched to any gene: 8. This CDR3 spans 16 amino acids. Germline CDR1 SGHTA, CDR2 FQGNSA. The CDR3 coding sequence is TGTGCCAGCAGCGCCCAGACTAGCCCAAGCACAGATACGCAGTATTTT. As protein: CASSAQTSPSTDTQYF.